These T cell receptor beta chains were read from a single sample in a study of control samples from healthy donors and cancer patients. The assay was immunoSEQ multiplex PCR, and TCRdb's table has in-frame clones only and misses some. The repertoire includes some 120,000 clones, about 89% of them detected once, and under 40% sits in the top ten. The sample consisted of blood. The receptors were gathered from a man aged 50-59 years in good health. Each CDR3 is given with its conserved first and last residue. Each record gives: clone size, J gene, V gene, D gene, CDR3 protein, CDR3 DNA. A D gene is named only where the DNA matches it firmly. Only some rows state a clone size, as once, few, many or a class for expanded clones.

>-|TRBJ1-1|TRBV2|-
CASRANTEAFF
TGTGCCAGCAGAGCTAACACTGAAGCTTTCTTT
>-|TRBJ1-2|TRBV28|TRBD1
CASRTGQGTYGYTF
TGTGCCAGCAGGACGGGACAGGGGACCTATGGCTACACCTTC
>-|TRBJ1-1|TRBV12-5|-
CASGSSQTGENTEAFF
TGTGCTAGTGGTTCGAGCCAGACAGGAGAGAACACTGAAGCTTTCTTT
>once|TRBJ2-5|TRBV14|TRBD2
CASSQVRAAGGPQETQYF
TGTGCCAGCAGCCAAGTGCGAGCAGCGGGGGGGCCCCAGGAGACCCAGTACTTC
>-|TRBJ1-2|TRBV6-6|TRBD1
CASKNPTGTGYGYTF
TGTGCCAGCAAGAACCCGACCGGGACAGGGTATGGCTACACCTTC
>-|TRBJ1-5|TRBV19|-
CASSLGQLNQPQHF
TGTGCCAGTAGTCTAGGACAGCTCAATCAGCCCCAGCATTTT
>many|TRBJ2-7|TRBV30|-
CAWSGLTNEQYF
TGTGCCTGGAGTGGTCTAACAAACGAGCAGTACTTC
>-|TRBJ2-7|TRBV19|-
CASRPAASYEQYF
TGTGCCAGTAGACCGGCGGCCTCCTACGAGCAGTACTTC
>few|TRBJ2-1|TRBV29-1|-
CSVKHALSANEQFF
TGCAGCGTCAAACACGCCTTGTCGGCCAATGAGCAGTTCTTC
>few|TRBJ1-5|TRBV12-3/TRBV12-4|-
CASSFQGHQPQHF
TGTGCCAGCAGTTTCCAGGGGCATCAGCCCCAGCATTTT
>once|TRBJ1-4|TRBV2|-
CASSENREGEKLFF
TGTGCCAGCAGTGAAAACAGGGAGGGTGAAAAACTGTTTTTT
>-|TRBJ1-2|TRBV5-6|-
CASSFSSQGLVYGYTF
TGTGCCAGCAGCTTCAGTTCGCAGGGGCTTGTATATGGCTACACCTTC
>-|TRBJ2-1|TRBV9|-
CASSVGTGRAAGEQFF
TGTGCCAGCAGCGTAGGGACAGGGAGGGCAGCAGGGGAGCAGTTCTTC
>-|TRBJ2-3|TRBV5-1|-
CASSLSGGAVTDTQYF
TGCGCCAGCAGCTTAAGTGGGGGGGCGGTCACAGATACGCAGTATTTT
>-|TRBJ2-6|TRBV24-1|-
CATSDLKGAGANVLTF
TGTGCCACCAGTGATTTGAAGGGGGCTGGGGCCAACGTCCTGACTTTC
>-|TRBJ2-1|TRBV7-8|TRBD1
CASRFLQGNSYNEQFF
TGTGCCAGCAGGTTTTTACAGGGGAACTCCTACAATGAGCAGTTCTTC
>-|TRBJ1-2|TRBV14|-
CASSQSNSGYTF
TGTGCCAGCAGCCAAAGTAACAGCGGCTACACCTTC
>-|TRBJ2-7|TRBV7-8|-
CASSLEVRQYF
TGTGCCAGCAGCTTAGAGGTTCGGCAGTACTTC
>-|TRBJ2-3|TRBV7-2|-
CASTPFSTDTQYF
TGTGCCAGCACCCCGTTTAGCACAGATACGCAGTATTTT
>-|TRBJ1-5|TRBV5-1|-
CASSLVGAGNQPQHF
TGCGCCAGCAGCCTCGTGGGCGCGGGCAATCAGCCCCAGCATTTT
>-|TRBJ2-3|TRBV3-1/TRBV3-2|TRBD1
CASSPRTGGQDTQYF
TGTGCCAGCAGCCCCCGAACAGGGGGCCAAGATACGCAGTATTTT
>-|TRBJ2-5|TRBV29-1|-
CSVEGAGRETQYF
TGCAGCGTTGAAGGGGCGGGACGGGAGACCCAGTACTTC
>-|TRBJ2-5|TRBV5-1|-
CASSSSQETQYF
TGCGCCAGCAGCTCGTCCCAAGAGACCCAGTACTTC
>-|TRBJ2-7|TRBV30|-
CAWSPQGRVEQYF
TGTGCCTGGAGTCCGCAGGGAAGGGTCGAGCAGTACTTC
>-|TRBJ1-2|TRBV10-2|-
CACSPPPGHYGYTF
TGCGCCTGCAGCCCCCCCCCGGGGCACTATGGCTACACCTTC
>-|TRBJ1-2|TRBV19|-
CASSILQGENGYTF
TGTGCCAGTAGTATTTTACAGGGCGAAAATGGCTACACCTTC
>-|TRBJ1-2|TRBV29-1|-
CSVGEINYGYTF
TGCAGCGTTGGAGAAATCAACTATGGCTACACCTTC
>-|TRBJ2-1|TRBV5-4|-
CASSFNPLDPTYNEQFF
TGTGCCAGCAGCTTCAACCCACTAGACCCAACCTACAATGAGCAGTTCTTC
>once|TRBJ1-2|TRBV5-5|-
CASSLGDANYGYTF
TGTGCCAGCAGCCTCGGGGATGCTAACTATGGCTACACCTTC
>-|TRBJ2-3|TRBV24-1|-
CATSDFGPGVYSTDTQYF
TGTGCCACCAGTGATTTTGGCCCTGGGGTTTATAGCACAGATACGCAGTATTTT
>-|TRBJ2-5|TRBV2|TRBD1
CASRGGTGGVETQYF
TGTGCCAGCAGAGGCGGGACAGGGGGCGTGGAGACCCAGTACTTC
>-|TRBJ1-5|TRBV19|-
CASSTPTGQPQHF
TGTGCCAGTAGCACCCCGACGGGCCAGCCCCAGCATTTT
>-|TRBJ2-3|TRBV6-2/TRBV6-3|TRBD2
CASSVTSGSTDTQYF
TGTGCCAGCAGTGTGACTAGCGGATCCACAGATACGCAGTATTTT
>few|TRBJ2-5|TRBV12-3/TRBV12-4|-
CASSLGQETQYF
TGTGCCAGTTCACTGGGACAAGAGACCCAGTACTTC
>-|TRBJ1-2|TRBV5-1|TRBD1
CASSLAGQGEKGYTF
TGCGCCAGCAGCTTGGCGGGGCAGGGGGAGAAAGGCTACACCTTC
>-|TRBJ1-2|TRBV3-1/TRBV3-2|TRBD1
CASSPTGGNGYTF
TGTGCCAGCAGCCCCACAGGGGGCAATGGCTACACCTTC
>-|TRBJ1-5|TRBV14|TRBD1
CASSLRGGNQPQHF
TGTGCCAGCAGCCTTAGAGGGGGCAACCAGCCCCAGCATTTT
>-|TRBJ2-5|TRBV7-2|TRBD2
CASSTGLAGGSRETQYF
TGTGCCAGCAGCACCGGACTAGCGGGGGGAAGCAGAGAGACCCAGTACTTC
>-|TRBJ2-7|TRBV7-9|TRBD2
CASSKLAGGPYEQYF
TGTGCCAGCAGCAAACTAGCGGGGGGCCCCTACGAGCAGTACTTC
>-|TRBJ1-2|TRBV19|TRBD1
CASSIWGTGLPYGYTF
TGTGCCAGTAGTATATGGGGGACAGGGCTCCCCTATGGCTACACCTTC
>once|TRBJ1-4|TRBV5-5|-
CASSLTVLYGEKLFF
TGTGCCAGCAGCCTCACCGTTCTCTATGGGGAAAAACTGTTTTTT
>once|TRBJ1-1|TRBV7-8|-
CASSALSGTLNTEAFF
TGTGCCAGCAGCGCCCTATCCGGGACACTGAACACTGAAGCTTTCTTT